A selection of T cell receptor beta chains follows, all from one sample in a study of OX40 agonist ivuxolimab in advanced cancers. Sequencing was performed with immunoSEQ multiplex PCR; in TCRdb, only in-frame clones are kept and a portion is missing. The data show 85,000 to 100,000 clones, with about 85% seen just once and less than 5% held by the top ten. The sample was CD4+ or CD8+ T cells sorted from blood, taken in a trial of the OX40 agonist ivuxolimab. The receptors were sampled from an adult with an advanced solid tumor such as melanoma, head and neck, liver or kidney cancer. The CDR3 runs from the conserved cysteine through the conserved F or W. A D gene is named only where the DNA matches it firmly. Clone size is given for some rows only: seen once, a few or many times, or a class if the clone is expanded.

CDR3nt: TGTGCCAGCAGTCAATCTTACGAGCAGTACTTC
CDR3aa: CASSQSYEQYF
j_gene: TRBJ2-7
abundance: -
v_gene: TRBV6-6
len: 11
d_gene: -

CDR3nt: TGCAGTGCTAGTCACACAGATACGCAGTATTTT
CDR3aa: CSASHTDTQYF
j_gene: TRBJ2-3
abundance: -
v_gene: TRBV20-1
len: 11
d_gene: -

CDR3nt: TGTGCTAGCAGCCCCGGGCCCTACAATGAGCAGTTCTTC
CDR3aa: CASSPGPYNEQFF
j_gene: TRBJ2-1
abundance: -
v_gene: TRBV7-7
len: 13
d_gene: -

CDR3nt: TGTGCCAGCAGCTTAGGGGCCGGGGAGCTGTTTTTT
CDR3aa: CASSLGAGELFF
j_gene: TRBJ2-2
abundance: once
v_gene: TRBV7-9
len: 12
d_gene: -

CDR3nt: TGTGCCAGCAGCGTAGCGGGCAGATCATACTCTGGGGCCAACGTCCTGACTTTC
CDR3aa: CASSVAGRSYSGANVLTF
j_gene: TRBJ2-6
abundance: once
v_gene: TRBV9
len: 18
d_gene: -

CDR3nt: TGTGCCACCAGCAGAGATAAGGGGGCCTACGAGCAGTACTTC
CDR3aa: CATSRDKGAYEQYF
j_gene: TRBJ2-7
abundance: -
v_gene: TRBV15
len: 14
d_gene: -

CDR3nt: TGTGCCAGTACGACAGGGGTCGGAGGCTACACCTTC
CDR3aa: CASTTGVGGYTF
j_gene: TRBJ1-2
abundance: -
v_gene: TRBV2
len: 12
d_gene: TRBD1

CDR3nt: TGTGCCAGCAGCCAGATAGGCTACGAGCAGTACTTC
CDR3aa: CASSQIGYEQYF
j_gene: TRBJ2-7
abundance: few
v_gene: TRBV28
len: 12
d_gene: -

CDR3nt: TGTGCCAGCTCAGTCACTAGCGGGAGCTACAATGAGCAGTTCTTC
CDR3aa: CASSVTSGSYNEQFF
j_gene: TRBJ2-1
abundance: -
v_gene: TRBV18
len: 15
d_gene: TRBD2

CDR3nt: TGTGCCAGCAGTTACAATGGGGCCATGGGCACCGGGGAGCTGTTTTTT
CDR3aa: CASSYNGAMGTGELFF
j_gene: TRBJ2-2
abundance: -
v_gene: TRBV6-5
len: 16
d_gene: -

CDR3nt: TGTGCCAGCTCACCACCGGGAACAGATACGCAGTATTTT
CDR3aa: CASSPPGTDTQYF
j_gene: TRBJ2-3
abundance: -
v_gene: TRBV18
len: 13
d_gene: -

CDR3nt: TGTGCCAGCAGCTTATCAATAAACGGGAGACGGGGAGGTGAGCAGTTCTTC
CDR3aa: CASSLSINGRRGGEQFF
j_gene: TRBJ2-1
abundance: -
v_gene: TRBV11-2
len: 17
d_gene: -

CDR3nt: TGTGCCAGCAGCTTAGGCAGGTTCACCGGGGAGCTGTTTTTT
CDR3aa: CASSLGRFTGELFF
j_gene: TRBJ2-2
abundance: -
v_gene: TRBV11-3
len: 14
d_gene: -

CDR3nt: TGTGCCAGCAGTGATGGGACTGGTACCTACAATGAGCAGTTCTTC
CDR3aa: CASSDGTGTYNEQFF
j_gene: TRBJ2-1
abundance: -
v_gene: TRBV6-6
len: 15
d_gene: -

CDR3nt: TGTGCCAGCAGTTCGACACCCAACTCCTACGAGCAGTACTTC
CDR3aa: CASSSTPNSYEQYF
j_gene: TRBJ2-7
abundance: -
v_gene: TRBV27
len: 14
d_gene: -

CDR3nt: TGTGCCAGCAGCTTAGATGGAGTTTATAATTCACCCCTCCACTTT
CDR3aa: CASSLDGVYNSPLHF
j_gene: TRBJ1-6
abundance: -
v_gene: TRBV11-3
len: 15
d_gene: -

CDR3nt: TGCGCCAGCAGTGTCTTTCTTCGAGGACAGGGCCGGTTGAACACTGAAGCTTTCTTT
CDR3aa: CASSVFLRGQGRLNTEAFF
j_gene: TRBJ1-1
abundance: -
v_gene: TRBV10-1
len: 19
d_gene: TRBD1

CDR3nt: TGTGCCAGCCGGGACAGCTATAATTCACCCCTCCACTTT
CDR3aa: CASRDSYNSPLHF
j_gene: TRBJ1-6
abundance: -
v_gene: TRBV6-5
len: 13
d_gene: TRBD1

CDR3nt: TGTGCCAGCAGTTTAACAGGGGGAGAAAATCAGCCCCAGCATTTT
CDR3aa: CASSLTGGENQPQHF
j_gene: TRBJ1-5
abundance: -
v_gene: TRBV28
len: 15
d_gene: TRBD1

CDR3nt: TGTGCCAGCAGCCGGGACGCCGGGGAGCAGTACTTC
CDR3aa: CASSRDAGEQYF
j_gene: TRBJ2-7
abundance: -
v_gene: TRBV7-8
len: 12
d_gene: -

CDR3nt: TGTGCCAGCAGCGTAGGAGACAGAGGGACCTCCTACGAGCAGTACTTC
CDR3aa: CASSVGDRGTSYEQYF
j_gene: TRBJ2-7
abundance: -
v_gene: TRBV9
len: 16
d_gene: -

CDR3nt: TGTGCCAGCAGCGACGCCACAGGGGGAGAGCAGCCCCAGCATTTT
CDR3aa: CASSDATGGEQPQHF
j_gene: TRBJ1-5
abundance: few
v_gene: TRBV5-5
len: 15
d_gene: TRBD1

CDR3nt: TGTGCCAGCAGCTTAGCGGTCGGGGAGCAGTACTTC
CDR3aa: CASSLAVGEQYF
j_gene: TRBJ2-7
abundance: -
v_gene: TRBV7-2
len: 12
d_gene: -

CDR3nt: TGCGCCAGCAGCTTACGGGGTTTGAACGCTAATGAAAAACTGTTTTTT
CDR3aa: CASSLRGLNANEKLFF
j_gene: TRBJ1-4
abundance: -
v_gene: TRBV5-1
len: 16
d_gene: -

CDR3nt: TGTGCCAGCAGCCCTCTCTTCGGGACCCAGTACTTC
CDR3aa: CASSPLFGTQYF
j_gene: TRBJ2-5
abundance: few
v_gene: TRBV14
len: 12
d_gene: -

CDR3nt: TGTGCCAGCATGGGCGGGAGGGAAAATCAAGAGACCCAGTACTTC
CDR3aa: CASMGGRENQETQYF
j_gene: TRBJ2-5
abundance: -
v_gene: TRBV2
len: 15
d_gene: TRBD2

CDR3nt: TGTGCCAGCAGCCTTCCGACTAGCGGCATCACAGATACGCAGTATTTT
CDR3aa: CASSLPTSGITDTQYF
j_gene: TRBJ2-3
abundance: -
v_gene: TRBV7-9
len: 16
d_gene: TRBD2

CDR3nt: TGTGCCAGCAGTAGAGGGCTAGCGGGAGTTTTAGATACGCAGTATTTT
CDR3aa: CASSRGLAGVLDTQYF
j_gene: TRBJ2-3
abundance: -
v_gene: TRBV28
len: 16
d_gene: TRBD2